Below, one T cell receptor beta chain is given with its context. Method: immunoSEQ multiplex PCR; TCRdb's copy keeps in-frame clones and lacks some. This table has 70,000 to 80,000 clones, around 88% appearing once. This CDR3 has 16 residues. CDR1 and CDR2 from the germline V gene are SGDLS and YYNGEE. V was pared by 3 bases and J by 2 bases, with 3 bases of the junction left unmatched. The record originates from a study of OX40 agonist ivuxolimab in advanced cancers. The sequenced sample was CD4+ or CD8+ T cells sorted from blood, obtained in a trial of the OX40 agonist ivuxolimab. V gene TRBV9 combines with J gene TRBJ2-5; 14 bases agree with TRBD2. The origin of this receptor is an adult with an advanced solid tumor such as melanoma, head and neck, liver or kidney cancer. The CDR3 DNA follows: TGTGCCAGCAGCGCCGGGACTAGCGGGGGTCAAGAGACCCAGTACTTC. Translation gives CASSAGTSGGQETQYF.